These 2 T cell receptor beta chains were all obtained from the same sample, sequenced in a study of blood T cell repertoires in COVID-19. Clones were sequenced by immunoSEQ multiplex PCR, and TCRdb holds only the in-frame ones, with some missing. The sample has 250,000 to 300,000 clones, 70% to 90% seen once. Sequencing was done on a sample of peripheral blood. These receptors were obtained from a woman aged 25 to 39 with COVID-19, enrolled during active disease.

The chain is built from TRBV7-9 and TRBJ2-5, with 8 nucleotides matching TRBD1. This CDR3 has 16 amino acids. V lost 5 bases and J lost 5; bases outside the gene matches: 13. Germline V gene sequence: CDR1 SEHNR, CDR2 FQNEAQ (reference sequence). CDR3 region: CASSQTQGARGETQYF. The CDR3 DNA is TGTGCCAGCAGCCAGACCCAGGGGGCGAGGGGGGAGACCCAGTACTTC.

With regard to this clone: The same CDR3 also results from other DNA sequences found in this sample. The chain has TRBV6-5 and TRBJ1-1; D is undetermined. The CDR3 has 11 residues. Germline-derived CDR1 and CDR2 are MNHEY and SVGAGI. V lost 6 bases, J lost 2 bases, and 4 bases lay in between. The CDR3 loop reads CASRRNTEAFF. CDR3 in DNA: TGTGCCAGCAGGCGAAACACTGAAGCTTTCTTT.